The clone carrying this T cell receptor beta chain was counted many times. Its antigen is unknown. The sample comes from a study of T cells after yellow fever vaccination. Via MiXCR, TCRdb re-called the 5' RACE reads, giving one row per CDR3 protein. The data show about 69,000 distinct CDR3 sequences, around 6.2% seen once. Whole-study findings and limits: Detected again after the booster were most primary-vaccination clones, at almost 97% CD4 and nearly 90% CD8.

The CDR3 consists of 13 residues. Germline CDR1 SQVTM, CDR2 ANQGSEA. J gave up 2 bases and V 6 bases, and 7 bases lay outside the gene matches. The sequencing used CD4+ T cells sorted from PBMCs, collected less than 18 days after the first yellow fever vaccination. This clonotype was sampled from a man younger than 35 who received the YFV17D yellow fever vaccine. The rearrangement uses TRBV29-1 and TRBJ2-7; 7 bases align to TRBD1. The CDR3 loop is CSVRQGNTYEQYF. The CDR3 bases are TGCAGCGTCAGACAGGGAAATACCTACGAGCAGTACTTC.